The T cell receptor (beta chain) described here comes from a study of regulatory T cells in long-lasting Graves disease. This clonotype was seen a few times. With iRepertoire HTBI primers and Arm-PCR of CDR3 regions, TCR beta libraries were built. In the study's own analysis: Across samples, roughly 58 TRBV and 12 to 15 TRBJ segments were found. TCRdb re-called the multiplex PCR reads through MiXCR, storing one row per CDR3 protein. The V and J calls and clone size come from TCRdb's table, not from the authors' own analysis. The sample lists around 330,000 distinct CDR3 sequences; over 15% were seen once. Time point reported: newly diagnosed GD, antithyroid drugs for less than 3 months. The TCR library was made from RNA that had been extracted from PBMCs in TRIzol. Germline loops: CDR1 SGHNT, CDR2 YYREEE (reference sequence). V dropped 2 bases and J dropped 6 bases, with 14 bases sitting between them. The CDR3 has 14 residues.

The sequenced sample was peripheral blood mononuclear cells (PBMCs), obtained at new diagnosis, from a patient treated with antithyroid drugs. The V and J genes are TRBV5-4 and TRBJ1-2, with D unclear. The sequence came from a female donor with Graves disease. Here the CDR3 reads CASSLGRVGDGYTF. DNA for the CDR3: TGTGCCAGCAGCTTAGGACGCGTGGGTGATGGCTACACCTTC.